The T cell receptor (beta chain) under discussion was sequenced for a study of shared clonotypes between healthy human individuals. Germline CDR1 GTSNPN, CDR2 SVGIG (reference sequence). Deletions cut 2 bases from V and 1 base from J, with 5 bases between. This CDR3 spans 12 amino acids. Measured with immunoSEQ multiplex PCR; TCRdb has only the in-frame clones, and not every one. The sample has about 1.5 million clones; roughly 98% are singletons. The sample was naive CD4+ T cells sorted from blood. The sample's subset: CD45RA+ positively selected. The receptor comes from a man aged 25 to 40 in good health. The chain employs TRBV30 and TRBJ1-1; D is uncertain. CDR3 amino acids: CAWSIGNTEAFF. The CDR3 DNA follows: TGTGCCTGGAGTATCGGGAACACTGAAGCTTTCTTT.